A selection of T cell receptor beta chains follows, all from one sample in a study of shared clonotypes between healthy human individuals. Sequencing was performed with immunoSEQ multiplex PCR; in TCRdb, only in-frame clones are kept and a portion is missing. The data show about 700,000 clones, about 91% seen once. Input material: naive CD8+ T cells sorted from blood. Receptor source: a man aged 25 to 40 in good health. The CDR3 runs from the conserved cysteine through the conserved F or W. Fields, in order: D gene, V gene, CDR3 protein. D genes are given only for firm matches.

d_gene: NA; v_gene: TRBV7-8; CDR3aa: CASSLGPRTAFSSYEQYF
d_gene: NA; v_gene: TRBV13; CDR3aa: CASSQTGDLLTDTQYF
d_gene: TRBD2; v_gene: TRBV14; CDR3aa: CASSQERSGRETQYF
d_gene: NA; v_gene: TRBV4-1; CDR3aa: CASSQDLGGEQYF
d_gene: NA; v_gene: TRBV7-9; CDR3aa: CASSLIITRYQETQYF
d_gene: NA; v_gene: TRBV6-1; CDR3aa: CASRYRAIADTQYF
d_gene: TRBD1; v_gene: TRBV9; CDR3aa: CASSEALTGANTGELFF
d_gene: TRBD2; v_gene: TRBV4-2; CDR3aa: CASSQDRGSTYNEQFF
d_gene: NA; v_gene: TRBV19; CDR3aa: CASRLEPAGTDTQYF
d_gene: TRBD1; v_gene: TRBV15; CDR3aa: CATSRDPTDWTGVYEQYF
d_gene: TRBD1; v_gene: TRBV28; CDR3aa: CASSHGQGGPAETQYF
d_gene: NA; v_gene: TRBV21-1; CDR3aa: CASSNLKGAVNEKLFF
d_gene: NA; v_gene: TRBV7-9; CDR3aa: CASRKVGQNSYEQYF
d_gene: NA; v_gene: TRBV29-1; CDR3aa: CSVEERGTAAYEQYF
d_gene: NA; v_gene: TRBV18; CDR3aa: CASSPEDLGSSETQYF
d_gene: TRBD1; v_gene: TRBV29-1; CDR3aa: CSAFFRGYENIQYF
d_gene: NA; v_gene: TRBV6-1; CDR3aa: CASSEWSLNTEAFF
d_gene: NA; v_gene: TRBV28; CDR3aa: CAISRGSGTTDTQYF
d_gene: NA; v_gene: TRBV5-1; CDR3aa: CASSLEGEATDTQYF
d_gene: TRBD2; v_gene: TRBV10-2; CDR3aa: CASSESGDYYEQYF
d_gene: NA; v_gene: TRBV28; CDR3aa: CASSSWTRRHLAKNIQYF
d_gene: NA; v_gene: TRBV27; CDR3aa: CASSPLRGATDTQYF
d_gene: TRBD1; v_gene: TRBV15; CDR3aa: CATSGKQGRTEAFF
d_gene: NA; v_gene: TRBV27; CDR3aa: CASSLWTRGDEQFF
d_gene: NA; v_gene: TRBV11-2; CDR3aa: CASSLGQTGNTIYF
d_gene: TRBD1; v_gene: TRBV30; CDR3aa: CALEPDRGGYTF
d_gene: NA; v_gene: TRBV28; CDR3aa: CASSLLVAEVEQYF
d_gene: NA; v_gene: TRBV25-1; CDR3aa: CASSEGRGLVRAFF
d_gene: TRBD1; v_gene: TRBV10-3; CDR3aa: CAISGDQTGGGEPQHF
d_gene: TRBD2; v_gene: TRBV28; CDR3aa: CASISGGRVYEQYF
d_gene: NA; v_gene: TRBV27; CDR3aa: CASSLSGHAGDEQFF
d_gene: TRBD2; v_gene: TRBV27; CDR3aa: CASRLWAGGPTDTQYF
d_gene: TRBD2; v_gene: TRBV27; CDR3aa: CASSKRGGGSYEQYF
d_gene: TRBD1; v_gene: TRBV7-9; CDR3aa: CASSGQDHGEQFF
d_gene: NA; v_gene: TRBV5-6; CDR3aa: CASSWGAGMYEQFF
d_gene: TRBD2; v_gene: TRBV5-1; CDR3aa: CASSPEREAVDTQYF
d_gene: TRBD2; v_gene: TRBV2; CDR3aa: CASSQREGTVGELFF
d_gene: TRBD1; v_gene: TRBV6-1; CDR3aa: CASSPTGSPYEQYF
d_gene: TRBD1; v_gene: TRBV7-9; CDR3aa: CASSSGDRVYEQYF
d_gene: NA; v_gene: TRBV11-2; CDR3aa: CASSLDSYEQYF
d_gene: NA; v_gene: TRBV28; CDR3aa: CASSLDVEGVVDEQYF
d_gene: NA; v_gene: TRBV7-6; CDR3aa: CASSPLLVGGSETQYF
d_gene: TRBD2; v_gene: TRBV2; CDR3aa: CASNGPSGTLAETQYF
d_gene: TRBD2; v_gene: TRBV28; CDR3aa: CTSNPRHSGSPLFYEQYF
d_gene: NA; v_gene: TRBV11-2; CDR3aa: CASSLVGLAMADTQYF
d_gene: TRBD2; v_gene: TRBV29-1; CDR3aa: CSVELAGVLETQYF
d_gene: NA; v_gene: TRBV29-1; CDR3aa: CSVVPDSSRALAGELFF
d_gene: NA; v_gene: TRBV10-1; CDR3aa: CASSEGGGPQYF
d_gene: NA; v_gene: TRBV27; CDR3aa: CASSFQLPSPYEQYF
d_gene: TRBD2; v_gene: TRBV27; CDR3aa: CASSSLAGAPYEQYF
d_gene: NA; v_gene: TRBV7-2; CDR3aa: CASSLEGYYGYTF
d_gene: TRBD2; v_gene: TRBV7-9; CDR3aa: CASSLAQRDQFF
d_gene: NA; v_gene: TRBV13; CDR3aa: CASSFWGREETQYF
d_gene: NA; v_gene: TRBV7-9; CDR3aa: CASSLVGRGPGEQYF